This TCR beta chain appears in the sequencing data of a study of T cell clonotyping in hematopoietic cell transplantation. Study conclusions and caveats: After transplant, recipient diversity fell while pathologically expanded clonotypes grew through day 180.

Some clones are missing from TCRdb's copy, which holds only in-frame ones; the method was immunoSEQ multiplex PCR. Of 13,000 or so clones in the sample, just under 95% are singletons; the top ten hold about 7.2%. In the case of this clone: The target antigen is unknown.

The clonotype comes from a female patient in her fifties who had an allogeneic stem cell transplant from an unrelated donor, so the T cells may come from the graft donor. Some clones in this sample may be carry-over from other donors' samples. This specimen consisted of PBMCs, obtained 100 days after allogeneic stem cell transplant.

For the CDR3, the DNA is TGTGCCAGCAGCCAAGAACGAAAAGTTTTCGATGAGCAGTTCTTC. It codes for CASSQERKVFDEQFF. The J gene is TRBJ2-1, the V gene TRBV4-2; no clear D gene. The CDR3 loop spans 15 amino acids. The V gene lost 0 bases and the J gene lost 8 bases, with 14 bases spanning the gap. Germline assignment: CDR1 LGHNA and CDR2 YNFKEQ.